Sequencing of this T cell receptor beta chain was carried out in a study of T cell changes during pregnancy in multiple sclerosis. Profiling relied on immunoSEQ multiplex PCR, and the TCRdb table lists in-frame clones only, not all of them. Here the sample spans 45,000 to 65,000 clones, approximately 94% being singletons. The V end lost 1 base, the J end lost 0 bases, and 16 bases lay between the germline ends. Germline V gives CDR1 SGHAT, CDR2 FQNNGV. This CDR3 region has 18 residues. The material sequenced was CD8+ T cells from peripheral blood mononuclear cells, taken in the third trimester of pregnancy. The chain recombines TRBV11-2 with TRBJ2-1; a weak D match, TRBD2 (6 bases). The sequence was collected from a female donor with multiple sclerosis, enrolled in a pregnancy study. This CDR3 reads CASSLGPGTGSSYNEQFF. CDR3 coding DNA: TGTGCCAGCAGCTTAGGGCCAGGGACCGGGAGCTCCTACAATGAGCAGTTCTTC.